The 11 T cell receptor beta chains presented below share a single source sample, sequenced in a study of cytomegalovirus exposure and HLA in healthy donors. Profiling relied on immunoSEQ multiplex PCR, and the TCRdb table lists in-frame clones only, not all of them. Of about 120,000 clones in the sample, roughly 95% were seen once. The sequencing input was PBMCs. The receptors stem from a man younger than 35 in good health and CMV-seronegative.

The count of this clone is one. The CDR3 protein is CATSRELAVSTDTQYF. The CDR3 bases are TGTGCCACCAGCAGAGAACTAGCGGTCAGCACAGATACGCAGTATTTT. The chain joins TRBV15 to TRBJ2-3; 8 positions agree with TRBD2. CDR1 is LNHNV and CDR2 is YYDKDF in the germline V gene (reference sequence). CDR3 length: 16 amino acids. V shed 0 bases and J 0 bases; nucleotides not matched to a gene: 2.

The chain employs TRBV7-2 and TRBJ2-1, with 7 bases identical to TRBD1. The CDR3 sequence is 15 residues long. Germline-derived CDR1 and CDR2 are SGHTA and FQGNSA. V lost 1 base and J lost 5; bases outside the gene matches: 5. CDR3 residues: CASSLGPGQNNEQFF. The CDR3, as DNA: TGTGCCAGCAGCTTAGGGCCGGGACAGAACAATGAGCAGTTCTTC.

The gene calls are TRBV19 and TRBJ1-1; D possibly corresponds to TRBD1 (5 bases). The germline V and J ends were trimmed by 4 bases and 2 bases, with 8 bases remaining between them. Germline lookup yields CDR1 LNHDA and CDR2 SQIVND (reference sequence). This CDR3 contains 13 residues. The CDR3 DNA follows: TGTGCCAGTAGTAAACAGGTCAACACTGAAGCTTTCTTT. This sequence encodes CASSKQVNTEAFF.

V gene TRBV12-5 combines with J gene TRBJ2-7; D uncertain. Trimming cost V 4 bases and J 0 bases, with 7 bases left between them. The CDR3 has 13 residues. Germline assignment: CDR1 LGHNT and CDR2 FRNRAP. CDR3 sequence (DNA): TGTGCTAGTGGTTCCCTAAACTCCTACGAGCAGTACTTC. Protein sequence: CASGSLNSYEQYF.

The J gene is TRBJ2-1, the V gene TRBV19; 9 bases agree with TRBD2. Germline CDR1 reads LNHDA; CDR2 reads SQIVND (reference sequence). The length of the CDR3 is 15 residues. The trim removed 8 bases at V and 5 bases at J, leaving 10 bases unmatched. The chain's CDR3 is CASEGMIAGDNEQFF. CDR3 bases: TGTGCCAGTGAGGGGATGATAGCGGGAGACAATGAGCAGTTCTTC.

V usage is TRBV19 and J usage is TRBJ1-1; a weak D match, TRBD1 (5 bases). V dropped 5 bases and J dropped 4 bases, with 11 bases sitting between them. The CDR3 is 13 amino acids. Looked up from germline, CDR1 is LNHDA and CDR2 is SQIVND (reference sequence). The CDR3 region has the DNA TGTGCCAGTAGTGAACAGGTGGGCACTGAAGCTTTCTTT. This codes for CASSEQVGTEAFF.

V and J are TRBV15 and TRBJ2-1, with 10 bases matching TRBD2. J was trimmed by 14 bases and V by 3 bases; bases with no gene match: 10. The CDR3 is 14 amino acids. Germline CDR1 is LNHNV and CDR2 is YYDKDF (reference sequence). DNA of the CDR3: TGTGCCACCAGCAGCCGTGCCACTAGCGGGATTGAGTTCTTC. Amino acid sequence: CATSSRATSGIEFF.

This rearrangement joins TRBV27 to TRBJ2-1; 11 bases match TRBD2. The germline CDR1 and CDR2 sequences are MNHEY and SMNVEV (reference sequence). This CDR3 is 15 amino acids long. With V trimmed by 5 bases and J by 4 bases, 4 bases remained unmatched. Here the CDR3 DNA reads TGTGCCAGCAGTCCCGGGACTAGCGGTTACAATGAGCAGTTCTTC. Protein: CASSPGTSGYNEQFF.

The chain employs TRBV4-1 and TRBJ2-5; TRBD2 might be the D (7 bases). V dropped 4 bases and J dropped 5 bases, with 14 bases sitting between them. The CDR3 covers 14 residues. The germline V gene has CDR1 MGHRA and CDR2 YSYEKL. For the CDR3, the DNA is TGCGCCAGCAGCCTTACGGCGGGGGCGGAGACCCAGTACTTC. As protein: CASSLTAGAETQYF.

The chain has TRBV5-8 and TRBJ2-7; D is possibly TRBD1 (5 bases). V was clipped by 0 bases and J by 5 bases, with 15 bases between them. The CDR3 is 15 amino acids. Germline CDR1 reads SGHTS; CDR2 reads YDEGEE. CDR3 in amino acids: CASSLERGARNEQYF. DNA for the CDR3: TGTGCCAGCAGCTTGGAACGTGGGGCGAGGAACGAGCAGTACTTC.

This clone showed up just once. The chain carries TRBV30 and TRBJ2-5; weak D call: TRBD2 (6 bases). Trimming removed 0 bases from V and 4 bases from J, with 15 bases in between. The CDR3 has 15 amino acids. Looked up from germline, CDR1 is GTSNPN and CDR2 is SVGIG (reference sequence). The DNA for the CDR3 is TGTGCCTGGAGTGTACTTGGAGGGGTCGGAGAGACCCAGTACTTC. It is translated as CAWSVLGGVGETQYF.